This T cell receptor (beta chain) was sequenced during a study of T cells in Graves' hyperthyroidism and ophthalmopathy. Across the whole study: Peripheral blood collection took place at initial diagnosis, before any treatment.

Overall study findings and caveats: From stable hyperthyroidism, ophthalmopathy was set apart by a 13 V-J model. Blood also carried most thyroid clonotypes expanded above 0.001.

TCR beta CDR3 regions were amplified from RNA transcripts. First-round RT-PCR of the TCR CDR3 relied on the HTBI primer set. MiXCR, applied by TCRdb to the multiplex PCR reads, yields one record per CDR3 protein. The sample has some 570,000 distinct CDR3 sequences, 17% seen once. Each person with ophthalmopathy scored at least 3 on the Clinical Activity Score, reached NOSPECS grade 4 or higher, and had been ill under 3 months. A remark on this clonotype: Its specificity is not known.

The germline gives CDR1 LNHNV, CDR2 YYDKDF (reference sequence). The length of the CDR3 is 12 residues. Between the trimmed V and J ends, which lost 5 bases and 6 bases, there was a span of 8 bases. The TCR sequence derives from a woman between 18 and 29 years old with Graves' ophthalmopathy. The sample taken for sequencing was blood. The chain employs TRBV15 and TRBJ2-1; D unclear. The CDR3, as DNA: TGTGCCACCAGCCCCTTGGGCAATGAGCAGTTCTTC. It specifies CATSPLGNEQFF.